These 31 T cell receptor beta chains were sequenced from one sample in a study of memory CD4+ T cells and cytomegalovirus serostatus. The table came from immunoSEQ multiplex PCR; TCRdb's copy has only in-frame clones and leaves some out. The table includes tens of thousands of clones, roughly four fifths detected once. Single viable CD3+CD4+CD8-CD45RO+ cells were sorted as the memory CD4+ T cells. Sequenced input: memory CD4+ T cells from blood. Every receptor here comes from an adult in good health and CMV-seropositive.

The chain combines TRBV7-2 with TRBJ1-5; D call uncertain. The V end was cut by 2 bases, the J end by 4 bases, with 12 bases between. Germline V gives CDR1 SGHTA, CDR2 FQGNSA. The CDR3 length is 15 residues. CDR3 region: CASSLSVGGNQPQHF. The CDR3 bases are TGTGCCAGCAGCTTATCGGTGGGAGGTAATCAGCCCCAGCATTTT.

The CDR3 here is CASSFMRGGLAGGTDTQYF. The CDR3 DNA is TGTGCCAGCAGCTTCATGAGAGGTGGACTAGCGGGGGGGACAGATACGCAGTATTTT. The chain recombines TRBV5-5 with TRBJ2-3; 15 bases match TRBD2. Germline-derived CDR1 and CDR2 are SGHKS and YYEKEE (reference sequence). Germline trimming cut 2 bases from V and 3 bases from J; bases unmatched to any gene: 10. The CDR3 loop spans 19 amino acids.

This clone came up a few times. The chain couples TRBV10-3 to TRBJ1-6; D is possibly TRBD1 (5 bases). Trimming cost V 0 bases and J 4 bases, with 10 bases left between them. The CDR3 length is 16 residues. CDR1 and CDR2 (germline): ENHRY, SYGVKD. CDR3 protein: CAISESETAYNSPLHF. Written as DNA, the CDR3 is TGTGCCATCAGTGAGTCCGAGACAGCGTATAATTCACCCCTCCACTTT.

The chain has TRBV6-5 and TRBJ1-1, with TRBD1 as a possible D gene (5 bases). Germline CDR1 and CDR2: MNHEY and SVGAGI. Trimming removed 3 bases from V and 8 bases from J, with 10 bases in between. CDR3 length equals 12 residues. CDR3 DNA: TGTGCCAGCAGTTATCGCGGGGCCGAAGCTTTCTTT. Its translation is CASSYRGAEAFF.

A remark on this clone: This clone may be a read error of a much larger clone one base away. This rearrangement joins TRBV11-2 to TRBJ2-1; a possible D gene is TRBD2 (6 bases). The germline CDR1 and CDR2 sequences are SGHAT and FQNNGV. Trimming cost V 5 bases and J 3 bases, with 14 bases left between them. This CDR3 comprises 15 residues. The CDR3 loop is CASSLSAGVYNEQFF. CDR3 nucleotides: TGTGCCAGCAGCCTATCAGCGGGCGTCTACAATGAGCAGTTCTTC. The full variable domain, its missing parts supplied by reference TRBV11-2 and TRBJ2-1, is EAGVAQSPRYKIIEKRQSVAFWCNPISGHATLYWYQQILGQGPKLLIQFQNNGVVDDSQLPKDRFSAERLKGVDSTLKIQPAKLEDSAVYLCASSLSAGVYNEQFFGPGTRLTVL.

The chain carries TRBV19 and TRBJ2-2; D remains ambiguous. This CDR3 comprises 14 residues. Looked up from germline, CDR1 is LNHDA and CDR2 is SQIVND (reference sequence). V was shortened by 5 bases and J by 6 bases, with 13 bases between the two germline ends. For the CDR3, the DNA is TGTGCCAGTAGTGTCGGACCCATTGCCGGGGAGCTGTTTTTT. Protein: CASSVGPIAGELFF.

The CDR3 DNA follows: TGTGCCAGCAGTGCCATGGACAGGGGGCATGACTATGGCTACACCTTC. Translation: CASSAMDRGHDYGYTF. The rearrangement uses TRBV25-1 and TRBJ1-2, with 11 bases aligning to TRBD1. The trim removed 4 bases at V and 3 bases at J, leaving 7 bases unmatched. The CDR3 has 16 amino acids. Germline CDR1 reads MGHDK; CDR2 reads SYGVNS.

This rearrangement joins TRBV2 to TRBJ2-7; TRBD1 agrees at 8 bases. The ends lost 4 bases at V and 2 bases at J; junction bases unmatched: 4. The CDR3 consists of 14 residues. Germline values: CDR1 SNHLY, CDR2 FYNNEI. The chain's CDR3 is CASSGRTGTYEQYF. CDR3 nucleotide sequence: TGTGCCAGCAGTGGGCGGACAGGGACCTACGAGCAGTACTTC.

The gene calls are TRBV7-2 and TRBJ2-7; D is undetermined. Germline assignment: CDR1 SGHTA and CDR2 FQGNSA. V was pared by 2 bases and J by 6 bases, with 14 bases between. This CDR3 has 14 amino acids. CDR3 coding DNA: TGTGCCAGCAGCTTAAGTTACAGATGGGGCGAGCAGTACTTC. Amino acids: CASSLSYRWGEQYF.

The chain is built from TRBV5-8 and TRBJ1-2; D gene ambiguous. Germline lookup yields CDR1 SGHTS and CDR2 YDEGEE. Trimming removed 1 base from V and 8 bases from J, with 21 bases in between. The CDR3 sequence is 16 residues long. CDR3: CASSLSIDASLGGYTF. CDR3 DNA: TGTGCCAGCAGCTTGTCGATTGACGCGTCCCTCGGCGGCTACACCTTC.

The table lists this clone with a count of one. CDR3 amino acids: CASRRQGSGTEAFF. The CDR3 DNA reads TGTGCCAGCAGGCGACAGGGAAGCGGCACTGAAGCTTTCTTT. The rearrangement joins TRBV6-5 to TRBJ1-1; TRBD1 matches 7 bases. The germline V gene encodes CDR1 MNHEY and CDR2 SVGAGI. This CDR3 region has 14 residues. After removal of 6 bases from V and 4 bases from J, the junction contained 8 bases not matched to a gene.

The chain has TRBV19 and TRBJ2-2, with 10 bases matching TRBD2. CDR1 and CDR2 from the germline V gene are LNHDA and SQIVND (reference sequence). This CDR3 spans 18 amino acids. Trimming took 0 bases from V and 2 from J; bases not matched to a gene: 6. CDR3 loop: CASSIDGSGGTNTGELFF. The CDR3 nucleotides read TGTGCCAGTAGTATAGATGGTAGCGGGGGGACCAACACCGGGGAGCTGTTTTTT.

A remark on this clone: The sample holds other DNA sequences that translate to the same CDR3. CDR3: CASSRGTGRVNTEAFF. CDR3 DNA sequence: TGTGCCAGTAGTCGCGGGACAGGGCGGGTTAACACTGAAGCTTTCTTT. This chain connects TRBV6-6 to TRBJ1-1; TRBD1 matches at 9 bases. The CDR3 is made up of 16 amino acids. CDR1 and CDR2 from the germline V gene are MNHNY and SVGAGI (reference sequence). Trimming cost V 9 bases and J 2 bases; bases outside gene matches: 13.

The gene calls are TRBV5-6 and TRBJ1-2; 7 nucleotides match TRBD1. Germline assignment: CDR1 SGHDT and CDR2 YYEEEE. The V and J ends lost 5 bases and 1 base, in that order; junction bases with no gene match: 11. The length of the CDR3 is 16 residues. This CDR3 is CASSFPTGLGNYGYTF. The CDR3 DNA reads as TGTGCCAGCAGTTTTCCGACAGGGTTGGGTAACTATGGCTACACCTTC.

This chain joins TRBV10-1 and TRBJ2-1; tentative D call: TRBD2 (5 bases). The CDR3 is made up of 18 amino acids. CDR1 WNHNN and CDR2 SYGVQD come from the germline V gene (reference sequence). The ends were cut back, 0 bases at V and 5 bases at J, with 20 bases in the middle. CDR3 protein: CASSESISIGDRDNEQFF. The CDR3 bases are TGCGCCAGCAGTGAGTCGATAAGTATCGGGGATAGGGACAATGAGCAGTTCTTC.

This clone showed up just once. The chain combines TRBV19 with TRBJ1-2, with 7 positions matching TRBD1. The trim removed 7 bases at V and 7 bases at J, leaving 15 bases unmatched. The CDR3 totals 15 residues. Per the germline V gene, CDR1 is LNHDA and CDR2 is SQIVND (reference sequence). In DNA form, the CDR3 reads TGTGCCAGTAAATCCAGGGGGGCATATCGGAGTGGCTACACCTTC. It translates to CASKSRGAYRSGYTF.

This chain uses TRBV12-5 with TRBJ1-1; TRBD1 is a possible D gene (5 bases). The V gene lost 7 bases and the J gene lost 2 bases, with 14 bases spanning the gap. Germline V gene lookup returns CDR1 LGHNT and CDR2 FRNRAP. The CDR3 has 14 amino acids. The chain's CDR3 is CASASRGPNTEAFF. DNA for the CDR3: TGTGCTAGTGCCTCCCGGGGCCCTAACACTGAAGCTTTCTTT.

This CDR3 reads CASSQTQGMEGGVQETQYF. The CDR3, as DNA: TGCGCCAGCAGCCAAACCCAGGGGATGGAGGGGGGGGTACAAGAGACCCAGTACTTC. This chain uses TRBV4-1 with TRBJ2-5; D is perhaps TRBD2 (7 bases). The V and J ends lost 2 bases and 2 bases respectively, with 24 bases between them. Germline lookup yields CDR1 MGHRA and CDR2 YSYEKL. The CDR3 length is 19 residues.

The chain is built from TRBV7-2 and TRBJ2-3; 10 positions match TRBD1. Trimming at V came to 1 base and at J to 2 bases, leaving 9 bases not matched to a gene. This CDR3 has 18 residues. Germline-derived CDR1 and CDR2 are SGHTA and FQGNSA. The chain's CDR3 is CASSLDLGQGTFTDTQYF. The CDR3 DNA is TGTGCCAGCAGCTTAGACCTGGGACAGGGGACTTTCACAGATACGCAGTATTTT.

The chain employs TRBV7-9 and TRBJ2-1, with TRBD1 as a possible D gene (6 bases). Between the trimmed V and J ends, which lost 5 bases and 7 bases, there was a span of 24 bases. This CDR3 has 17 amino acids. Germline loops: CDR1 SEHNR, CDR2 FQNEAQ (reference sequence). The CDR3 DNA reads as TGTGCCAGCAGCGCCCCCCCACAGGGTATGAATTGGAATGAGCAGTTCTTC. Residues: CASSAPPQGMNWNEQFF.

The chain is built from TRBV5-4 and TRBJ2-5; D gene uncertain. The V and J ends lost 0 bases and 5 bases respectively, with 8 bases between them. Germline V lookup: CDR1 SGHNT, CDR2 YYREEE (reference sequence). The CDR3 has 13 amino acids. CDR3 in amino acids: CASSLAGWETQYF. The DNA of the CDR3 is TGTGCCAGCAGCTTGGCCGGGTGGGAGACCCAGTACTTC.

The rearrangement uses TRBV5-4 and TRBJ1-6, with 9 bases that match TRBD1. From germline, CDR1 is SGHNT and CDR2 YYREEE (reference sequence). The V segment lost 4 bases and the J segment 7 bases; nucleotides outside the gene matches: 3. CDR3 length equals 14 residues. The DNA for the CDR3 is TGTGCCAGCAGCGTCGACAGGGGGAATTCACCCCTCCACTTT. This translates into CASSVDRGNSPLHF.

This chain joins TRBV11-3 and TRBJ1-1; D is perhaps TRBD1 (5 bases). Germline values: CDR1 SGHNT, CDR2 YENEEA. The CDR3 extends over 14 amino acids. V shed 4 bases and J shed 5 bases, with 14 bases lying between them. CDR3 in DNA: TGTGCCAGCAGCTCGTCCGGGGGGGATACTGAAGCTTTCTTT. Translation: CASSSSGGDTEAFF.

This chain uses TRBV5-6 with TRBJ2-3, with no clear D. The CDR3 has 14 residues. Germline CDR1 reads SGHDT; CDR2 reads YYEEEE. Trimming took 2 bases from V and 4 from J, leaving 11 bases between them. The CDR3 nucleotides are TGTGCCAGCAGCTTAACGCAGGCTGCAGATACGCAGTATTTT. It translates to CASSLTQAADTQYF. Filled out from reference TRBV5-6 and TRBJ2-3, the complete variable domain reads DAGVTQSPTHLIKTRGQQVTLRCSPKSGHDTVSWYQQALGQGPQFIFQYYEEEERQRGNFPDRFSGHQFPNYSSELNVNALLLGDSALYLCASSLTQAADTQYFGPGTRLTVL.

This chain uses TRBV6-1 with TRBJ1-5, with TRBD1 identical over 11 bases. Germline CDR1 reads MNHNS; CDR2 reads SASEGT. V trimming: 9 bases; J trimming: 6 bases; junction bases outside the gene matches: 10. This CDR3 contains 15 residues. CDR3 bases: TGTGCCAGTGAAAGGACAGGGGGCCTGGGTCAGCCCCAGCATTTT. This encodes CASERTGGLGQPQHF.

This chain links TRBV19 with TRBJ1-5; the D gene is possibly TRBD1 (6 bases). The germline V and J ends were trimmed by 1 base and 0 bases, with 10 bases remaining between them. The CDR3 totals 16 residues. CDR1 is LNHDA, CDR2 SQIVND, per germline (reference sequence). Here the CDR3 DNA reads TGTGCCAGTAGTATAGGGACAGAAGATAGCAATCAGCCCCAGCATTTT. The encoded protein is CASSIGTEDSNQPQHF.

The rearrangement links TRBV28 to TRBJ1-4, with a weak D call TRBD1 (6 bases). CDR1 and CDR2 (germline): MDHEN, SYDVKM. CDR3 length: 13 amino acids. The V and J ends lost 3 bases and 8 bases respectively, with 10 bases between them. CDR3 nucleotides: TGTGCCAGCAGTTTGTCAGGGGTCGAAAAACTGTTTTTT. Translating gives CASSLSGVEKLFF.

This chain joins TRBV2 and TRBJ1-1, with 8 bases lining up with TRBD1. Germline V gene lookup returns CDR1 SNHLY and CDR2 FYNNEI. The CDR3 runs to 14 residues. Trimming removed 2 bases from V and 5 bases from J; junction bases left unmatched: 4. The CDR3 region is CASSERDRWTEAFF. The DNA for the CDR3 is TGTGCCAGCAGTGAAAGGGACAGGTGGACTGAAGCTTTCTTT.

V is TRBV2 and J is TRBJ2-5; weak D call: TRBD2 (6 bases). Germline assignment: CDR1 SNHLY and CDR2 FYNNEI. V lost 2 bases and J lost 5, with 21 bases in between. The CDR3 sequence is 17 residues long. CDR3 DNA: TGTGCCAGCAGTGAATTCGTCTCGGGACTCCGGCGGGAGACCCAGTACTTC. Amino acids: CASSEFVSGLRRETQYF.

The chain employs TRBV10-3 and TRBJ2-7; maybe TRBD1 (5 bases). Trimming pared 7 bases from V and 1 base from J, leaving 14 bases between. The CDR3 runs to 14 residues. The V gene's germline CDR1 is ENHRY and CDR2 SYGVKD. The CDR3 DNA follows: TGTGCCATCAAACCAGGGATTTTATCCTACGAGCAGTACTTC. Translation: CAIKPGILSYEQYF.

The rearrangement uses TRBV2 and TRBJ2-6; 7 bases line up with TRBD1. Germline assignment: CDR1 SNHLY and CDR2 FYNNEI. The V segment lost 3 bases and the J segment 1 base; nucleotides outside the gene matches: 3. CDR3 length: 16 amino acids. The DNA for the CDR3 is TGTGCCAGCAGTGAGTCAGGGGGTTCTGGGGCCAACGTCCTGACTTTC. It translates to CASSESGGSGANVLTF. The full variable domain, in which reference TRBV2 and TRBJ2-6 provide the parts outside the CDR3, is EPEVTQTPSHQVTQMGQEVILRCVPISNHLYFYWYRQILGQKVEFLVSFYNNEISEKSEIFDDQFSVERPDGSNFTLKIRSTKLEDSAMYFCASSESGGSGANVLTFGAGSRLTVL.